This TCR beta chain was sequenced for a study of immune cell composition in non-small cell lung cancer. Findings of the study overall: Squamous carcinomas (75%) more often had tumour-associated clones >0.5% than adenocarcinomas (around 33%).

Concerning this clone itself: What it recognizes is unknown.

The CDR3 spans 15 residues. The V gene lost 3 bases and the J gene lost 6 bases, with 12 bases spanning the gap. Germline V gene data show CDR1 as LNHDA and CDR2 as SQIVND (reference sequence). This table comes from immunoSEQ multiplex PCR, and its TCRdb copy is limited to in-frame clones, with some not included. The data show around 6,700 clones, less than 75% seen once. The rearrangement links TRBV19 to TRBJ1-6; D is perhaps TRBD1 (6 bases). This TCR came from a human donor with non-small cell lung cancer. Specimen: lung tumor tissue. The DNA of the CDR3 is TGTGCCAGTAGTATGGGGCAGGGGCTTAATTCACCCCTCCACTTT. As protein: CASSMGQGLNSPLHF.